The rows below give T cell receptor beta chains drawn from one sample of a study of T cell changes during pregnancy in multiple sclerosis. The method was immunoSEQ multiplex PCR; TCRdb's version includes in-frame clones alone and lacks a portion of them. The table shows about 85,000 clones, with roughly nine tenths occurring only once. The sequencing used peripheral blood, collected in the first trimester of pregnancy. The receptor source for this set is a female donor with multiple sclerosis, enrolled in a pregnancy study. The CDR3 runs from the conserved cysteine through the conserved F or W. D genes are given only for firm matches. Rows may omit the clone size; those that give it use once, few, many or a size class.

TGTGCCAGCAGTTATAAACCAGGGGAAAACTATGGCTACACCTTC CASSYKPGENYGYTF TRBV28 . once TRBJ1-2
TGTGCCAGCAGCCAGCAAGACAGACCGCCTCAAGAGACCCAGTACTTC CASSQQDRPPQETQYF TRBV14 . . TRBJ2-5
TGTGCCACCGCGAAGAGACTAGCGGGGGATACGCAGTATTTT CATAKRLAGDTQYF TRBV6-5 TRBD2 . TRBJ2-3
TGTGCCAGCAGTGAACAGAGGGGGCGACAGCCCCAGCATTTT CASSEQRGRQPQHF TRBV2 TRBD1 . TRBJ1-5
TGTGCCAGCAGTGAAAGGACTAGCGGGAGCTACGAGCAGTACTTC CASSERTSGSYEQYF TRBV6-1 TRBD2 many TRBJ2-7
TGTGCCACCAGCGGCAGGGGAGTCGGCAAAAACATTCAGTACTTC CATSGRGVGKNIQYF TRBV15 . . TRBJ2-4
TGTGCCAGCAGCTTGGCCGGGACAGGGTATCAGCCCCAGCATTTT CASSLAGTGYQPQHF TRBV5-8 TRBD1 . TRBJ1-5
TGTGCCAGCAGTTACGGCAGGGTGGGATCCCACTACGAGCAGTACTTC CASSYGRVGSHYEQYF TRBV27 . . TRBJ2-7
TGTGCCAGCAGCTTCCGACTAGCGGGAGACCCCTACTTC CASSFRLAGDPYF TRBV7-8 TRBD2 . TRBJ2-5
TGTGCCAGCAGCTTGGCCGGGGTAACCGCCGAAACCTACAATGAGCAGTTCTTC CASSLAGVTAETYNEQFF TRBV11-3 . once TRBJ2-1
TGTGCCAGCAGTGAAGGGGAGGACTCACCCCTCCACTTT CASSEGEDSPLHF TRBV2 . . TRBJ1-6
TGTGTCGCGGGGACAGGCACCGGGGAGCTGTTTTTT CVAGTGTGELFF TRBV19 TRBD1 . TRBJ2-2
TGTGCCAGCTCACCATTGGACAGGGGATTTGCTAACTATGGCTACACCTTC CASSPLDRGFANYGYTF TRBV18 TRBD1 . TRBJ1-2
TGTGCCAGCAGTGGGTGGGGAGGGGTGGACAATCAGCCCCAGCATTTT CASSGWGGVDNQPQHF TRBV6-1 . . TRBJ1-5